This entry describes one T cell receptor beta chain. Unique molecular identifiers tagged the TCRbeta library. TCRdb analysed the PCR reads with MiXCR anew, one entry per CDR3 protein. The repertoire includes nearly 550,000 distinct CDR3 sequences, about a sixth of them detected once, and about 3.1% sits in the top ten. The data are from a study of T-cell reconstitution after alpha-beta-depleted transplantation in children. The CDR3 runs 15 residues. Germline trimming cut 11 bases from V and 1 base from J; bases unmatched to any gene: 7. The germline V gene encodes CDR1 SGHVS and CDR2 FQNEAQ. The source is a human donor who donated a stem cell graft to a child with acute lymphoblastic leukemia. The chain couples TRBV7-8 to TRBJ2-1, with 11 bases aligning to TRBD2. Sequencing used PBMCs from the stem cell graft donor, obtained from the stem cell graft. This CDR3 reads CAGGLAGGSYNEQFF. DNA of the CDR3: TGTGCCGGAGGGCTAGCGGGAGGATCCTACAATGAGCAGTTCTTC. The entire variable domain, with the rest obtained from reference TRBV7-8 and TRBJ2-1, is as follows: GAGVSQSPRYKVAKRGQDVALRCDPISGHVSLFWYQQALGQGPEFLTYFQNEAQLDKSGLPSDRFFAERPEGSVSTLKIQRTQQEDSAVYLCAGGLAGGSYNEQFFGPGTRLTVL.